This TCR beta chain was identified during a study of blood T cell repertoires in COVID-19. Across the whole study: Nucleic acid was either cDNA or gDNA, and it came from T cells, B-cell-depleted T cells, or PBMCs.

Original processing notes: Nucleated cell counts were estimated from reference gene primer amplification. Measured with immunoSEQ multiplex PCR; TCRdb has only the in-frame clones, and not every one. V, J and clone size are those of that table, while D and trimming were read from the DNA. The profile covers 55,000 to 75,000 clones, with 75% to 90% appearing a single time and approximately 8% taken by the ten largest. This CDR3 is built from 15 residues. The germline gives CDR1 SGHVS, CDR2 FNYEAQ. The V end lost 5 bases, the J end lost 1 base, and 15 bases lay between the germline ends. The gene calls are TRBV7-6 and TRBJ2-7; no definite D call. The receptor was isolated from a man aged 50 or older with active COVID-19. Sequencing was performed on peripheral blood. The CDR3 DNA reads as TGTGCCAGCAGCCCGCGGCAGACTCCTTCCTACGAGCAGTACTTC. It translates to CASSPRQTPSYEQYF.